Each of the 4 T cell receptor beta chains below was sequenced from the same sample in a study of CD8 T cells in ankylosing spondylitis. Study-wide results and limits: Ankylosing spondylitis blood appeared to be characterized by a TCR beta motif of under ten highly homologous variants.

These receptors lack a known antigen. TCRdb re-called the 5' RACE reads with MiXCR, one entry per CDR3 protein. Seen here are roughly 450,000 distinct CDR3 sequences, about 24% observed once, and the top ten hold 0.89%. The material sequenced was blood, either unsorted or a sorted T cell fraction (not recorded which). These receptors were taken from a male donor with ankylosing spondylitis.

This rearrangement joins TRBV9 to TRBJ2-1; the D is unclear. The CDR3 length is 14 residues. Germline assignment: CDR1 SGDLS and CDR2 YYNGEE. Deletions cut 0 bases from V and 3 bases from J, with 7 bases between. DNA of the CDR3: TGTGCCAGCAGCGTAGCTCTGGGCTACAATGAGCAGTTCTTC. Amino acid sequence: CASSVALGYNEQFF.

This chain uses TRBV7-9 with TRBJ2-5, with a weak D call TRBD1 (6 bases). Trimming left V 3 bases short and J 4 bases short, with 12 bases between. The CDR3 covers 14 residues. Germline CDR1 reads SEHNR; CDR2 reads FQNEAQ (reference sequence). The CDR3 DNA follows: TGTGCCAGCAGCTTTCGACAGGAGGCAGAGACCCAGTACTTC. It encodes CASSFRQEAETQYF.

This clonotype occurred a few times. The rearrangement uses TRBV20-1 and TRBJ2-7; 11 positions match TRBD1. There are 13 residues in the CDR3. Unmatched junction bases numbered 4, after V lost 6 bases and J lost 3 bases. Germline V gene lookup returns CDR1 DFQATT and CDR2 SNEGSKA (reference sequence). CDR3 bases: TGCAGTGCCCGGGACAGGGGGTTCTACGAGCAGTACTTC. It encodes CSARDRGFYEQYF.

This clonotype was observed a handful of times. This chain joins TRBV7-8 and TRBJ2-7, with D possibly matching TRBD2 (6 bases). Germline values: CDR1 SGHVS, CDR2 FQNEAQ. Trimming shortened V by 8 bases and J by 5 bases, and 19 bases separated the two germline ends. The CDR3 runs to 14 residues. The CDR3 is CASQLGGDGDEQYV. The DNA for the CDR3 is TGTGCCAGCCAACTGGGGGGAGATGGCGACGAGCAGTACGTC.